Listed below are T cell receptor beta chains from one sample, sequenced in a study of regulatory T cells in long-lasting Graves disease. TCRdb processed the multiplex PCR reads anew with MiXCR; each CDR3 protein has one entry. The sample consists of 520,000 or so distinct CDR3 sequences, around 13% of them appearing once. These sequences were also reported in another study, on T cells in Graves' hyperthyroidism and ophthalmopathy.

Here the sequenced sample was peripheral blood mononuclear cells (PBMCs), taken at new diagnosis, from a patient treated with antithyroid drugs. The receptors stem from a woman aged 30 to 39 with Graves disease. The conserved cysteine and the conserved F or W are not part of the CDR3 here. The listing skips clone size in some rows; elsewhere it reads once, few, many or a size class.

v_gene	j_gene	abundance	CDR3aa
TRBV28	TRBJ2-3	many	VSSPTGYTDTQY
TRBV19	TRBJ2-1	many	ASRSGSSYEQF
TRBV20-1	TRBJ1-3	many	SAVASPYSGNTIY
TRBV12-5	TRBJ1-2	.	ASGLMNYGYT
TRBV4-1	.	many	ASSHAGTEETQY
TRBV11-2	TRBJ2-1	.	ASSHGTGAYNEQF
TRBV4-1	TRBJ1-5	.	ASSQGAGEVSNQPQH
TRBV7-2	TRBJ2-1	few	ASSLVLAGWGSYNEQF
TRBV6-1	TRBJ1-5	many	ASRPMTRDRAYNQPQH
TRBV28	TRBJ2-3	many	ASRQGSTDTQY
TRBV20-1	TRBJ2-1	.	SARISVRRLAGGDNEQF
TRBV7-8	TRBJ1-5	few	ASTLDRGQPQH
TRBV9	TRBJ2-1	many	ASGRDLNEQF
TRBV30	TRBJ2-3	many	AWSPDIASTDTQY
TRBV7-9	TRBJ2-1	.	ASSLAYGSYNEQF
TRBV7-8	TRBJ2-7	few	ASSYRTSSYEQY
TRBV30	TRBJ1-1	many	AWSVLAATEAF
TRBV2	.	many	ASSQQGTDTQH
TRBV3-1	TRBJ2-7	many	ASSRTVVGRDEQY
TRBV3-1	TRBJ1-2	many	ASSQLDRNYGYT
TRBV7-2	TRBJ2-3	few	ASSPWTATTDTQY